This T cell receptor (beta chain) was sequenced for a study of blood T cell repertoires in COVID-19. Study details: Acute-phase and convalescent COVID-19 samples originated in the United States, Italy and Spain.

V was cut by 3 bases and J by 3 bases, with 14 bases left in between. Per germline, CDR1 MGHRA and CDR2 YSYEKL. This CDR3 is built from 15 residues. Sequenced by immunoSEQ multiplex PCR; TCRdb stores in-frame clones only, minus some. The repertoire holds more than 85,000 clones, with around 76% as singletons. This clone was seen more than once but under ten times. This receptor was identified in a woman in her 70s with acute or convalescent COVID-19. The chain employs TRBV4-1 and TRBJ1-1, with D perhaps matching TRBD1 (6 bases). Sequenced input: peripheral blood. Here the CDR3 reads CASSHEDRTYTEAFF. The CDR3 nucleotides are TGCGCCAGCAGCCACGAGGACAGAACTTACACTGAAGCTTTCTTT.